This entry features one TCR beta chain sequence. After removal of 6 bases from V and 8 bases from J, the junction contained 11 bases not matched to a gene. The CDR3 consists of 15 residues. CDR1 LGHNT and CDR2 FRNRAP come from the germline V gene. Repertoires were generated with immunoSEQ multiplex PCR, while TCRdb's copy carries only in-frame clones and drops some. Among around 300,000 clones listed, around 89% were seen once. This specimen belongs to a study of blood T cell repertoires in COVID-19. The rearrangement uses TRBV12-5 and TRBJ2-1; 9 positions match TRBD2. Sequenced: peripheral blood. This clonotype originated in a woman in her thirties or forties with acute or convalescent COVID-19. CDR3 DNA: TGTGCTAGTGGACTCGGGCGGGGGGGTAGAGATGAGCAGTTCTTC. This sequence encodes CASGLGRGGRDEQFF.